This T cell receptor (beta chain) stems from a study of blood T cell repertoires in COVID-19. Whole-study context: Some COVID-19 samples were acute and others convalescent; all came from the United States, Italy and Spain.

In the authors' methods: Amplification of reference gene primers was used by the study to estimate nucleated cell counts. Assay: immunoSEQ multiplex PCR; the TCRdb copy retains only in-frame clones and omits some. The D gene and trimming were derived from the DNA, and the V and J assignments and clone size from that table. The table shows approximately 300,000 clones, with approximately 86% occurring only once. V gave up 3 bases and J gave up 1 base, with 10 bases separating them. Germline V lookup: CDR1 KGHSY, CDR2 FQNENV. The CDR3 is made up of 15 amino acids. Enrollment of patients from Seattle took place during active infection, with longitudinal follow-up.

The sequenced sample was peripheral blood. This chain connects TRBV16 to TRBJ1-3; D may be TRBD1 (6 bases). The sequence came from a human donor with COVID-19, enrolled during active disease. The donor label of this sample is uncertain. The CDR3 DNA sequence: TGTGCCAGCAGCCAGGGGGCGGATTCTGGAAACACCATATATTTT. This translates into CASSQGADSGNTIYF.